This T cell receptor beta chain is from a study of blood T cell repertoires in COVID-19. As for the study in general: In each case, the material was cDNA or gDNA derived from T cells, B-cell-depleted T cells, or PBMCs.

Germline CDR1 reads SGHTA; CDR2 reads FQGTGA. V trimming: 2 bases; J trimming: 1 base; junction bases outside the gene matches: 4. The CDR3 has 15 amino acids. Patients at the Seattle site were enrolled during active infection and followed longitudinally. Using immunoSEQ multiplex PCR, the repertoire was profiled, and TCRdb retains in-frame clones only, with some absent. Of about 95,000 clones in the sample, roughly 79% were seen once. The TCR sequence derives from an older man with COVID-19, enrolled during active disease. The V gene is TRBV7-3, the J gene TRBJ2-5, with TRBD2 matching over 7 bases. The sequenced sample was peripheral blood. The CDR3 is CASSLAGLVQETQYF. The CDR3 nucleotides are TGTGCCAGCAGCTTAGCCGGACTAGTCCAAGAGACCCAGTACTTC. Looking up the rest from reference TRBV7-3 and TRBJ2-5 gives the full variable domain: GAGVSQTPSNKVTEKGKYVELRCDPISGHTALYWYRQSLGQGPEFLIYFQGTGAADDSGLPNDRFFAVRPEGSVSTLKIQRTERGDSAVYLCASSLAGLVQETQYFGPGTRLLVL.